A single sample is the source of the 3 T cell receptor beta chains below, sequenced in a study of T cell clonality in common variable immunodeficiency. Some clones are missing from TCRdb's copy, which holds only in-frame ones; the method was immunoSEQ multiplex PCR. The sample offers about 52,000 clones and no singletons, the top ten holding 2% to 2.5%. The specimen was peripheral blood mononuclear cells. The receptors derive from a person between 18 and 75 years old in good health.

The sequenced part of the CDR3 DNA is TGTGCCAGTAGTTCCACCCCCGGACAGGGGAACGAG. This codes for CASSSTPGQGNE. The complete CDR3 sequence is CASSSTPGQGNEQYF. The rearrangement uses TRBV19 and TRBJ2-7, with 9 bases fitting TRBD1. The CDR3 end is not reached by the read, which stops 3 residues before it; the germline J gene fills it in. The CDR3 is made up of 15 amino acids. CDR1 LNHDA and CDR2 SQIVND come from the germline V gene (reference sequence). V trimming: 5 bases; J trimming: 5 bases; junction bases outside the gene matches: 10.

This clone was counted only a few times. Compared with germline, one end of the junction differs, possibly owing to a read error. Sequencing ends 3 residues short of the CDR3 end; the germline J gene provides the rest. The V and J genes are TRBV10-3 and TRBJ2-7; TRBD1 or TRBD2 may be the D gene (5 bases each). The CDR3 runs 14 residues. Germline loops: CDR1 ENHRY, CDR2 SYGVKD. Partial CDR3 DNA: TGTGCCATTAGTGGGGGTGGGGCCAACTACGAG. It translates to CAISGGGANYE. The full-length CDR3 reads as CAISGGGANYEQYF.

In its sample, this clone was seen many times. The CDR3 end falls 3 residues outside the read, so it is completed with the germline J gene. The rearrangement links TRBV12-3 or TRBV12-4 to TRBJ2-7, with TRBD1 as a possible D gene (6 bases). The V end lost 3 bases, the J end lost 2 bases, and 8 bases lay between the germline ends. The CDR3 consists of 13 residues. CDR3 bases read: TGTGCCAGCAGTTTCACAGGGACCTACGAG. This translates into CASSFTGTYE. In full, the CDR3 reads CASSFTGTYEQYF.